One T cell receptor beta chain is described in this entry. Its antigen specificity is not known. Per-nucleotide qualities are absent, and no much larger clonotype sits a single base away. The CDR3 goes from the cysteine to the phenylalanine over 16 residues. The retained sequence is limited to the CDR3, 48 bases, with the frame set at the first base. Looking up the germline V gene yields CDR1 SGHDT and CDR2 YYEEEE. After removal of 4 bases from V and 1 base from J, the junction retains 3 bases not matched to a gene. This sample was taken from a study of memory CD8 T cells in hepatitis C reinfection listed by TCRdb under 2017. The study in broad terms: Two consecutive HCV infections were spontaneously resolved by three donors, whereas a primary infection was cleared by two donors who then became chronically infected after reinfection. Pre-reinfection samples were collected between 55 and 20 weeks before reinfection was detected. In the reinfection study, participants who had resolved a prior HCV infection were followed every 3 months. HCV reinfection was defined by a positive HCV RNA test following two negative tests taken at least 60 days apart. Across an HCV reinfection episode in five donors, the study followed the TCR beta repertoire of virus-specific CD8 T cells over time. Between about 2008 and 2012, five reinfection cases with stored pre-reinfection samples were identified.

Interpreted using the paper, the time point label stands for: pre-reinfection, 55 to 20 weeks before reinfection detection. TCR sequencing was performed on the sorted cells directly ex vivo, without any in vitro expansion beforehand. The donors were people who inject drugs and were enrolled in Canada's Montreal Acute Hepatitis C Cohort Study (HEPCO). As controls, total naive CD8 T cells were sorted as viable CD3+ CD8+ CD45RO- cells from two donors at all three reinfection time points. Before sorting, cryopreserved peripheral blood mononuclear cells were thawed and used as the source for purifying CD8 T cells. The MACS CD8+ T cell Isolation Kit was used to enrich CD8 T cells by negative selection. Cells were sorted on a BD FACSAria II sorter using FACSDiva software, and FlowJo was used for data analysis. On the study overall, not on this receptor specifically: With only five donors, the study could not reach definitive conclusions about public clonotypes linked to secondary clearance.

Library creation used the immunoSEQ multiplex PCR assay. Genomic DNA was extracted from sorted cells, and the TCR beta V, D and J regions were sequenced by Adaptive Biotechnologies' automated high-throughput method. CDR3 regions were amplified with a two-step, bias-controlled multiplex PCR. Amplified TCR beta libraries were sequenced on an Illumina instrument. On the authors' methods: Demultiplexed reads were processed to lower amplification and sequencing bias, and the IMGT database was used to assign CDR3 sequences to gene families. Repertoire data were analyzed with ImmunoSEQ software version 2.0. Out-of-frame sequences and sequences with stop codons in the CDR3 were removed from clonotype lists. Clonotypes with a frequency below 0.01% were excluded because such low-frequency clonotypes corresponded to less than one cell. To get richness, observed richness was divided by input cell number, while evenness came from dividing Shannon entropy by log observed richness. To measure repertoire diversity and how similar the repertoire was between time points, Simpson diversity and Morisita-Horn overlap indices were applied. Clonotypes were sorted into dominant (>1%), sub-dominant (0.5-0.99%), low abundance (0.1-0.49%) or lowest abundance (<0.1%) groups. The germline index was obtained by subtracting total nucleotide additions from total CDR3 length and then dividing the result by total CDR3 length. TCRdb limited this immuneACCESS table to in-frame rearrangements with V and J called. A share of clones is missing; checked studies link under half to unresolved V genes, and the rest is unexplained. Clone size and the V and J calls come from that table; the DNA yielded D and trimming. For this sample there are 45,000 to 55,000 clones; roughly 90% appear just once. The ten largest clones take up approximately 1% of the sample.

The sample taken for sequencing was naive CD8+ T cells sorted from blood. The cell subset or site label of this sample denotes: total naive CD8+CD45RO- T cells. The sequence was collected from a man between 18 and 29 years old with hepatitis C virus infection. The receptor chain draws on TRBV5-6 and TRBJ2-3; TRBD2 agrees with 13 junctional bases. The nucleotide sequence is TGTGCCAGCAGCGCCACTAGCGGGGGGGGCACAGATACGCAGTATTTT. This codes for CASSATSGGGTDTQYF.